This T cell receptor beta chain originates from a study of cytomegalovirus exposure and HLA in healthy donors. Study observations and caveats: CMV antigen specificity of three CMV-associated chains was confirmed in vitro. High specificity and sensitivity for cytomegalovirus status were reported for the classifier. About 90% or about 30% of the time was how often most TCR beta V segments were productive, according to an earlier analysis. Most sequenced TCRs were rare (though some public TCRs occurred in many donors).

This clone has a handful of counts. The target antigen is unknown. Trimming took 7 bases from V and 0 from J, leaving 12 bases between them. The CDR3 covers 15 residues. The germline V gene encodes CDR1 PRHDT and CDR2 FYEKMQ (reference sequence). The study ran its PCR with 60 Vbeta and 13 Jbeta primers. Measured with immunoSEQ multiplex PCR; TCRdb has only the in-frame clones, and not every one. Of about 89,000 clones listed, around nine tenths were seen once; the top ten hold approximately 10%. The sequence was collected from a man in his thirties or forties in good health and CMV-seropositive. J is TRBJ2-2 and V is TRBV13, with D perhaps matching TRBD1 (6 bases). Sequencing was performed on PBMCs. The CDR3 is CASTPDSANTGELFF. CDR3 nucleotides: TGTGCCAGCACCCCGGACAGTGCGAACACCGGGGAGCTGTTTTTT.